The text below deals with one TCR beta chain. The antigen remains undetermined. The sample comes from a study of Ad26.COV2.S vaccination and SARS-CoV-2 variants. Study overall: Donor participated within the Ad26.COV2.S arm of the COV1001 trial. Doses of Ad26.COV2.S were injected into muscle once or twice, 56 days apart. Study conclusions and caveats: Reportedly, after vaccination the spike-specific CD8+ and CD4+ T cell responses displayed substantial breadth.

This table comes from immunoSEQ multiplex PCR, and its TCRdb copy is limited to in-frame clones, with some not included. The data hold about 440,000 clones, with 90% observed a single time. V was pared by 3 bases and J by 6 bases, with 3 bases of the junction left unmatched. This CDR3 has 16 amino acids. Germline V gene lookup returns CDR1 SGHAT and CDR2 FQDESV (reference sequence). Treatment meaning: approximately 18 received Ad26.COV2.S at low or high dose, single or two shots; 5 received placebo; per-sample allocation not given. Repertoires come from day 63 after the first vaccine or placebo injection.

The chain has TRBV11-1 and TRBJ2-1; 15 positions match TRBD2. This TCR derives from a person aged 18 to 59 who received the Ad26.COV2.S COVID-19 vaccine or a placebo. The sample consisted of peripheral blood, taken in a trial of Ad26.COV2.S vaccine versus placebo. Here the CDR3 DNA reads TGTGCCAGCAGCTTCGGACTAGCGGGAGGGCGCAATGAGCAGTTCTTC. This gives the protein CASSFGLAGGRNEQFF. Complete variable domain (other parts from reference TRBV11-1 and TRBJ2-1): EAEVAQSPRYKITEKSQAVAFWCDPISGHATLYWYRQILGQGPELLVQFQDESVVDDSQLPKDRFSAERLKGVDSTLKIQPAELGDSAMYLCASSFGLAGGRNEQFFGPGTRLTVL.